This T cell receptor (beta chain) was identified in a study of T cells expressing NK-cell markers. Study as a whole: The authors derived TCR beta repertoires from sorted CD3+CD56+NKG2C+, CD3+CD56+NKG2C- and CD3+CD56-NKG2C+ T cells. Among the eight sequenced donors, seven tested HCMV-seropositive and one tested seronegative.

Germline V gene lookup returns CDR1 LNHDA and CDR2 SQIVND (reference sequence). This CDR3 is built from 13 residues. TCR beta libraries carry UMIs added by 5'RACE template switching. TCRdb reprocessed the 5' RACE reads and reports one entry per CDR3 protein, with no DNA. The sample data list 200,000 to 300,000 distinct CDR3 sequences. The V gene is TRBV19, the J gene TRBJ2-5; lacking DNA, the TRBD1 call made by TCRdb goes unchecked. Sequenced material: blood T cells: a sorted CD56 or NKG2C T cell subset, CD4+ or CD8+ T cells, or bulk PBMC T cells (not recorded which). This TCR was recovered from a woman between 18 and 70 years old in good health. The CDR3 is CASSRQSQETQYF.